This T cell receptor beta chain emerged from a study of identifying expanded T cells in peripheral blood. General observations from the study: Approximately two-week clone count variance significantly increased as total template count grew. Over approximately two and four weeks, about 15 and 19 clones changed, versus approximately 1.1 between replicates.

No infections or other immune events were documented during collection. Assay: immunoSEQ multiplex PCR; the TCRdb copy retains only in-frame clones and omits some. The table includes about 97,000 clones, about nine tenths detected once. A word on this clone: Its target is unknown.

Germline CDR1 reads DFQATT; CDR2 reads SNEGSKA (reference sequence). V was shortened by 5 bases and J by 3 bases, with 5 bases between the two germline ends. CDR3 length: 11 residues. This TCR came from a person between 18 and 70 years old in good health. V gene TRBV20-1 combines with J gene TRBJ2-1; D might be TRBD1 (5 bases). Material for sequencing was blood. The CDR3 is CSAGHYNEQFF. CDR3 DNA: TGCAGTGCTGGACACTACAATGAGCAGTTCTTC.